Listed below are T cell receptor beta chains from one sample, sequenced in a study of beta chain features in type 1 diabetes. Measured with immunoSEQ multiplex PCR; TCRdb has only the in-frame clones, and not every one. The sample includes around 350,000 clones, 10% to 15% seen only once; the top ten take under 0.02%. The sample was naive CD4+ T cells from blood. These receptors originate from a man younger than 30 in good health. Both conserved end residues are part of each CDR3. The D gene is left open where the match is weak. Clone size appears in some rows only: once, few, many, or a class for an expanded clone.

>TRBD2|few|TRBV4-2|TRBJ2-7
CASSQEYRGGSYEQYF
TGTGCCAGCAGCCAAGAATACCGCGGGGGCTCCTACGAGCAGTACTTC
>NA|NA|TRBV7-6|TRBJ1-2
CASSLWGVGYTF
TGTGCCAGCAGCTTATGGGGGGTTGGCTACACCTTC
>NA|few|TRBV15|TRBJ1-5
CATSSGRDTRREPQHF
TGTGCCACCAGCAGCGGACGGGACACCCGCCGTGAGCCCCAGCATTTT
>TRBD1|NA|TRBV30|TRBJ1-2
CACTGVGLGYTF
TGTGCCTGTACAGGGGTGGGCTTGGGCTACACCTTC
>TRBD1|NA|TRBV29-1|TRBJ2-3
CSVGTWGGTGTTDTQYF
TGCAGCGTTGGCACCTGGGGAGGGACAGGGACCACAGATACGCAGTATTTT
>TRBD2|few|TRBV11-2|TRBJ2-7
CASSLVRTGGWSSYEQYF
TGTGCCAGCAGCTTAGTCAGGACGGGAGGATGGAGCTCCTACGAGCAGTACTTC
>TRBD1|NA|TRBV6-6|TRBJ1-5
CATSETGRKPGQPQHF
TGTGCCACCTCAGAGACAGGGAGGAAGCCTGGTCAGCCCCAGCATTTT
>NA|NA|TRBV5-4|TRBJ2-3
CASSFPGIIGTDTQYF
TGTGCCAGCAGCTTTCCAGGGATTATAGGCACAGATACGCAGTATTTT
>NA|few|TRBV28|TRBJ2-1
CASIAVRAYNEQFF
TGTGCCAGCATAGCGGTGAGGGCCTACAATGAGCAGTTCTTC
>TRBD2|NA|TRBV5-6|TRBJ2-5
CASSLDLAGVRETQYF
TGTGCCAGCAGCTTGGATCTAGCGGGGGTGAGAGAGACCCAGTACTTC
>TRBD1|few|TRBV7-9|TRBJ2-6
CASSPLYGQGSSGANVLTF
TGTGCCAGCAGCCCTTTGTATGGACAGGGAAGCTCTGGGGCCAACGTCCTGACTTTC
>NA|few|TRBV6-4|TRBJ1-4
CASSPALGEKLFF
TGTGCCAGCAGTCCGGCCCTAGGCGAAAAACTGTTTTTT
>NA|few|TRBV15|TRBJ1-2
CATSRDPGNYGYTF
TGTGCCACCAGCAGAGATCCCGGGAACTATGGCTACACCTTC
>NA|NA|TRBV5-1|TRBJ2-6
CASSPWALSGANVLTF
TGCGCCAGCAGCCCTTGGGCCCTCTCTGGGGCCAACGTCCTGACTTTC